The clone carrying this T cell receptor (beta chain) showed up just a few times. This sample was included in a study of cytomegalovirus exposure and HLA in healthy donors. The germline V and J ends were trimmed by 4 bases and 6 bases, with 11 bases remaining between them. CDR3 size: 13 residues. Germline assignment: CDR1 SGHDT and CDR2 YYEEEE. A multiplex PCR was run with 60 Vbeta primers and 13 Jbeta primers. Sequenced by immunoSEQ multiplex PCR; TCRdb stores in-frame clones only, minus some. The sample includes about 170,000 clones, around 68% of them seen just once. The receptor was derived from a man between 35 and 55 years old in good health and CMV-seronegative. Input material: PBMCs. The V and J genes are TRBV5-6 and TRBJ1-5; perhaps TRBD1 as D (5 bases). The CDR3 is CASSKAGIQPQHF. The DNA for the CDR3 is TGTGCCAGCAGCAAAGCAGGGATTCAGCCCCAGCATTTT.